One and the same sample provided the 18 T cell receptor beta chains below, sequenced in a study of identifying expanded T cells in peripheral blood. The method was immunoSEQ multiplex PCR; TCRdb's version includes in-frame clones alone and lacks a portion of them. The data show about 78,000 clones, with about four fifths seen just once and more than 15% held by the top ten. Material for sequencing was blood. All receptors come from a person aged 18 to 75 in good health.

The gene calls are TRBV6-5 and TRBJ2-2; D remains unclear. There are 15 residues in the CDR3. Trimming shortened V by 5 bases and J by 3 bases, and 13 bases separated the two germline ends. Germline V lookup: CDR1 MNHEY, CDR2 SVGAGI. The CDR3 sequence: CASSMRKSDTGELFF. In DNA form, the CDR3 reads TGTGCCAGCAGTATGCGAAAGTCCGACACCGGGGAGCTGTTTTTT.

The rearrangement uses TRBV7-8 and TRBJ1-1; no reliable D call. The CDR3 runs to 15 residues. Germline V gene sequence: CDR1 SGHVS, CDR2 FQNEAQ. V dropped 0 bases and J dropped 0 bases, with 8 bases sitting between them. CDR3 residues: CASSLASQMNTEAFF. Here the CDR3 DNA reads TGTGCCAGCAGCTTAGCGTCACAAATGAACACTGAAGCTTTCTTT.

J is TRBJ2-2 and V is TRBV7-9; 9 positions agree with TRBD1. Per the germline V gene, CDR1 is SEHNR and CDR2 is FQNEAQ (reference sequence). The ends lost 0 bases at V and 7 bases at J; junction bases unmatched: 6. This CDR3 contains 16 residues. The CDR3 region is CASSLALQGADGELFF. As DNA, the CDR3 is TGTGCCAGCAGCTTAGCGCTACAGGGGGCAGACGGGGAGCTGTTTTTT.

This sequence joins TRBV9 and TRBJ2-1; possibly TRBD1 for D (5 bases). The CDR3 consists of 13 residues. The germline V and J ends were trimmed by 4 bases and 7 bases, with 12 bases remaining between them. Germline V gene sequence: CDR1 SGDLS, CDR2 YYNGEE. CDR3 sequence reads: CASSRRDWNEQFF. The CDR3 DNA reads TGTGCCAGCAGCCGCAGGGATTGGAATGAGCAGTTCTTC.

V usage is TRBV9 and J usage is TRBJ1-2; D remains unclear. The V end lost 0 bases, the J end lost 1 base, and 7 bases lay between the germline ends. Germline lookup yields CDR1 SGDLS and CDR2 YYNGEE. CDR3 size: 14 residues. The CDR3: CASSVEVDNYGYTF. CDR3 in DNA: TGTGCCAGCAGCGTAGAAGTGGATAACTATGGCTACACCTTC.

The rearrangement links TRBV28 to TRBJ1-2; D perhaps matches TRBD1 (5 bases). This CDR3 has 16 residues. Trimming pared 7 bases from V and 1 base from J, leaving 19 bases between. The germline V gene encodes CDR1 MDHEN and CDR2 SYDVKM. The DNA of the CDR3 is TGTGCCAGCACCAAATTCGGGGCAGGAAATAACTATGGCTACACCTTC. It yields the protein CASTKFGAGNNYGYTF.

The chain combines TRBV11-3 with TRBJ1-6; 8 bases fit TRBD1. The junction had 0 bases not matched to a gene; V was cut back by 3 bases and J by 8 bases. The CDR3 consists of 13 residues. The germline V gene has CDR1 SGHNT and CDR2 YENEEA. The CDR3 loop is CASSLTGDSPLHF. CDR3 in DNA: TGTGCCAGCAGCTTGACAGGGGATTCACCCCTCCACTTT.

This rearrangement joins TRBV11-2 to TRBJ2-4; D might be TRBD1 (6 bases). The length of the CDR3 is 15 residues. V shed 8 bases and J shed 0 bases, with 14 bases lying between them. The germline V gene encodes CDR1 SGHAT and CDR2 FQNNGV. The CDR3 nucleotides read TGTGCCAGCGGCGACAGGCGCTTAGCCAAAAACATTCAGTACTTC. Translation gives CASGDRRLAKNIQYF.

The chain uses TRBV28 and TRBJ2-7, with D possibly TRBD2 on 5 matching bases. The CDR3 loop spans 15 amino acids. Germline loops: CDR1 MDHEN, CDR2 SYDVKM. V gave up 2 bases and J gave up 6 bases, with 17 bases separating them. The chain's CDR3 is CASSLPRELNGEQYF. The CDR3 nucleotides read TGTGCCAGCAGTTTACCGAGGGAGTTAAATGGCGAGCAGTACTTC. The full variable domain, with the rest looked up from reference TRBV28 and TRBJ2-7, is DVKVTQSSRYLVKRTGEKVFLECVQDMDHENMFWYRQDPGLGLRLIYFSYDVKMKEKGDIPEGYSVSREKKERFSLILESASTNQTSMYLCASSLPRELNGEQYFGPGTRLTVT.

The chain carries TRBV29-1 and TRBJ1-1, with 11 bases aligning to TRBD1. In germline, CDR1 is SQVTM, CDR2 ANQGSEA. The CDR3 has 13 amino acids. The V segment lost 6 bases and the J segment 0 bases; nucleotides outside the gene matches: 0. CDR3 sequence reads: CSVDRGLNTEAFF. DNA of the CDR3: TGCAGCGTGGACAGGGGGCTGAACACTGAAGCTTTCTTT.

The chain links TRBV5-4 to TRBJ2-5, with 14 bases lining up with TRBD2. CDR3 length: 16 amino acids. Germline CDR1 SGHNT, CDR2 YYREEE (reference sequence). After removal of 4 bases from V and 4 bases from J, the junction contained 6 bases not matched to a gene. CDR3 protein: CASSQGLAGAGETQYF. CDR3 DNA sequence: TGTGCCAGCAGCCAGGGACTAGCGGGAGCGGGAGAGACCCAGTACTTC.

V and J are TRBV7-8 and TRBJ2-1; 10 positions match TRBD2. CDR1 is SGHVS and CDR2 is FQNEAQ in the germline V gene. This CDR3 spans 17 amino acids. J was trimmed by 7 bases and V by 0 bases; bases with no gene match: 9. CDR3 coding DNA: TGTGCCAGCAGCTTAGCTTATAGCGGGAGGAAGGTGAATGAGCAGTTCTTC. Protein product: CASSLAYSGRKVNEQFF. Looking up the rest from reference TRBV7-8 and TRBJ2-1 gives the full variable domain: GAGVSQSPRYKVAKRGQDVALRCDPISGHVSLFWYQQALGQGPEFLTYFQNEAQLDKSGLPSDRFFAERPEGSVSTLKIQRTQQEDSAVYLCASSLAYSGRKVNEQFFGPGTRLTVL.

The chain uses TRBV7-9 and TRBJ2-2, with TRBD1 matching 7 bases. Trimming removed 6 bases from V and 7 bases from J; junction bases left unmatched: 8. The CDR3 runs 14 residues. CDR1 SEHNR and CDR2 FQNEAQ come from the germline V gene (reference sequence). The DNA of the CDR3 is TGTGCCAGCAGACAAACAGGGGTTGGCGGGGAGCTGTTTTTT. It is translated as CASRQTGVGGELFF.

The J gene is TRBJ2-3, the V gene TRBV4-3, with D perhaps TRBD2 (7 bases). The CDR3 loop spans 18 amino acids. With 0 bases removed from V and 4 bases from J, the gap between germline ends came to 20 bases. CDR1 and CDR2 from the germline V gene are LGHNA and YSLEER. CDR3 DNA sequence: TGCGCCAGCAGCCAAGAACAGGGCCCTAGCGGAGGGGCAGATACGCAGTATTTT. This codes for CASSQEQGPSGGADTQYF.

The V and J genes are TRBV7-3 and TRBJ2-7; 7 bases map to TRBD2. Germline-derived CDR1 and CDR2 are SGHTA and FQGTGA. The CDR3 loop spans 15 amino acids. V gave up 2 bases and J gave up 8 bases; unmatched junction bases: 12. The DNA for the CDR3 is TGTGCCAGCAGCTTATCGGGCGGGAGAGGTTCCCAGCAGTACTTC. This codes for CASSLSGGRGSQQYF.

The chain recombines TRBV29-1 with TRBJ2-7; 7 bases agree with TRBD1. The CDR3 has 13 amino acids. With 5 bases clipped from V and 3 bases from J, the junction kept 7 bases outside the gene matches. CDR1 is SQVTM, CDR2 ANQGSEA, per germline. In nucleotides, the CDR3 is TGCAGCGTTTCGAGGGGGCAAATCTACGAGCAGTACTTC. Amino acid sequence: CSVSRGQIYEQYF.

This clone was recorded a few times. The chain uses TRBV6-5 and TRBJ1-1, with 7 positions matching TRBD1. The length of the CDR3 is 15 residues. V trimming: 3 bases; J trimming: 4 bases; junction bases outside the gene matches: 8. Germline V CDR1 and CDR2: MNHEY, SVGAGI. The CDR3 DNA reads as TGTGCCAGCAGTTATCGTCCCAGGGGGAGCACTGAAGCTTTCTTT. Translating gives CASSYRPRGSTEAFF.

The chain joins TRBV10-3 to TRBJ2-5; 12 bases are shared with TRBD2. CDR3 size: 19 residues. The germline gives CDR1 ENHRY, CDR2 SYGVKD. V lost 3 bases to trimming and J lost 3 bases; unmatched junction nucleotides: 14. The CDR3 DNA sequence: TGTGCCATCAGTGACCCGGAAAAGAGACGACTAGCGGGGGAAGAGACCCAGTACTTC. This gives the protein CAISDPEKRRLAGEETQYF.